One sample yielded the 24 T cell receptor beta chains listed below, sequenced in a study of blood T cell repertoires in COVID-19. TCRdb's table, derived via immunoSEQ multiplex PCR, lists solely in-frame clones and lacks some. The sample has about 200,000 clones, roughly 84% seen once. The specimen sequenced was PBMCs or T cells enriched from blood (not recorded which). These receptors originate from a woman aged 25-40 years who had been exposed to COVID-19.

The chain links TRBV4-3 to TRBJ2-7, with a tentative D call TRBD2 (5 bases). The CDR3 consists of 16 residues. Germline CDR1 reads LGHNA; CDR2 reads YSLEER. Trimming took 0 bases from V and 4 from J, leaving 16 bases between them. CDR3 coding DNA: TGCGCCAGCAGCCAAGATTTTGACTCTACGGGGTACGAGCAGTACTTC. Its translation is CASSQDFDSTGYEQYF.

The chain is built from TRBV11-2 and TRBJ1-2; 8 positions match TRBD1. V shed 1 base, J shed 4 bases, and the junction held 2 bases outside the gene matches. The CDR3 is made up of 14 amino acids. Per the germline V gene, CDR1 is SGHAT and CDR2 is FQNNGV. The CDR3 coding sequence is TGTGCCAGCAGCTTAGGGGACAGGAGCTATGGCTACACCTTC. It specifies CASSLGDRSYGYTF.

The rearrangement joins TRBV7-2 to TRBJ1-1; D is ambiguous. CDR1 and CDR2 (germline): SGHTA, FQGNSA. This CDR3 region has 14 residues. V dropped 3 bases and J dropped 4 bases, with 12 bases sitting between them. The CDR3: CASSLTPSGTEAFF. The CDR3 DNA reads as TGTGCCAGCAGCTTGACCCCATCAGGCACTGAAGCTTTCTTT.

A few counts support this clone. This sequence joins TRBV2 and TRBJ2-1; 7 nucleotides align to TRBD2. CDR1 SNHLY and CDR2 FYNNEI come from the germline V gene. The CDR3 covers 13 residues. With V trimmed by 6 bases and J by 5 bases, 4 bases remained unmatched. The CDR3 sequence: CASRAGGNNEQFF. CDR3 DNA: TGTGCCAGCAGGGCCGGGGGGAACAATGAGCAGTTCTTC.

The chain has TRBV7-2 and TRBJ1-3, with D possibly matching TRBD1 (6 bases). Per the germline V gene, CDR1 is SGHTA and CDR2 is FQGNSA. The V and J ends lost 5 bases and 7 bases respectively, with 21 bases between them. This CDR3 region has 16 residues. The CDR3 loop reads CASSTSGTQGGNTIYF. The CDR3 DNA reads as TGTGCCAGCAGCACCTCCGGGACACAGGGTGGGAACACCATATATTTT.

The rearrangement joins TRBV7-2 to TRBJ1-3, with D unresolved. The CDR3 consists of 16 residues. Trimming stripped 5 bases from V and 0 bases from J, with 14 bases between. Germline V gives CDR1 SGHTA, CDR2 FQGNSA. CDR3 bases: TGTGCCAGCAGCGACAAAGGACTTAGCTCTGGAAACACCATATATTTT. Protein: CASSDKGLSSGNTIYF. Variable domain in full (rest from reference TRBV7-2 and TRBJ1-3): GAGVSQSPSNKVTEKGKDVELRCDPISGHTALYWYRQSLGQGLEFLIYFQGNSAPDKSGLPSDRFSAERTGGSVSTLTIQRTQQEDSAVYLCASSDKGLSSGNTIYFGEGSWLTVV.

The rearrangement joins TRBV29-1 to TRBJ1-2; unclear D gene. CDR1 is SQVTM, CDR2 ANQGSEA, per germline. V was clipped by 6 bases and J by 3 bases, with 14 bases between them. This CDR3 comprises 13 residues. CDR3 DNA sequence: TGCAGCGTAATGACGGAGATTCACTATGGCTACACCTTC. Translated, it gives CSVMTEIHYGYTF. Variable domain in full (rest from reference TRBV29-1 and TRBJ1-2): SAVISQKPSRDICQRGTSLTIQCQVDSQVTMMFWYRQQPGQSLTLIATANQGSEATYESGFVIDKFPISRPNLTFSTLTVSNMSPEDSSIYLCSVMTEIHYGYTFGSGTRLTVV.

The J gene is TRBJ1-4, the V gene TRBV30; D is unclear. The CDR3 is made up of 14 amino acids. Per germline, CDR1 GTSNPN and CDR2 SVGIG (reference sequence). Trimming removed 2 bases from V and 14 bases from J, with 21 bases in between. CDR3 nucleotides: TGTGCCTGGAGTCGGGAGGGAGAGGGAAAATGGCTGTTTTTT. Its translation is CAWSREGEGKWLFF.

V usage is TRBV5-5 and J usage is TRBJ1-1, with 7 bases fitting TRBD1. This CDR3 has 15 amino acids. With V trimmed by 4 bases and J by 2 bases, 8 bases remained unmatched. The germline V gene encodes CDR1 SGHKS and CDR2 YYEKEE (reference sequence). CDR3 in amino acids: CASSGGQLRNTEAFF. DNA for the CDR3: TGTGCCAGCAGCGGGGGACAGTTAAGAAACACTGAAGCTTTCTTT.

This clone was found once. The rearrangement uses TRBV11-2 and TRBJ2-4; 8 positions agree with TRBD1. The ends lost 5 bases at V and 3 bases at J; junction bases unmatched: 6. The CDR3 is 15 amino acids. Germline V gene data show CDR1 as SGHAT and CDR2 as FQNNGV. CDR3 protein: CASSPGQGGKNIQYF. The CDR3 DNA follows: TGTGCCAGCAGCCCAGGACAGGGTGGCAAAAACATTCAGTACTTC.

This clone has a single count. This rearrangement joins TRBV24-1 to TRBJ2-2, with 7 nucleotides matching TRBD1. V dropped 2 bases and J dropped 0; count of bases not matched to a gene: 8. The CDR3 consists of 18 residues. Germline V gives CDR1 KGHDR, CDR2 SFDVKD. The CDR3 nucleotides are TGTGCCACCAGTGATTCAGGGGGTGGGTTCGCGAACACCGGGGAGCTGTTTTTT. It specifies CATSDSGGGFANTGELFF.

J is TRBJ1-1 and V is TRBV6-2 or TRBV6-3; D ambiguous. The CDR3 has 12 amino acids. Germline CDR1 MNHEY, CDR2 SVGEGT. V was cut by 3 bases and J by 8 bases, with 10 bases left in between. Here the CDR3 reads CASSYGETEAFF. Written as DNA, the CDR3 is TGTGCCAGCAGTTATGGGGAGACCGAAGCTTTCTTT.

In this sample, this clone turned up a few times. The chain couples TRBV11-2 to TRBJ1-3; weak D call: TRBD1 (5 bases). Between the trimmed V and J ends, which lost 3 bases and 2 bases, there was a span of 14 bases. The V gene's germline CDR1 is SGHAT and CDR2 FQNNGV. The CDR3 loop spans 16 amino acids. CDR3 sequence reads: CASSFPQGSPGNTIYF. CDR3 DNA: TGTGCCAGCAGCTTTCCGCAGGGAAGTCCTGGAAACACCATATATTTT.

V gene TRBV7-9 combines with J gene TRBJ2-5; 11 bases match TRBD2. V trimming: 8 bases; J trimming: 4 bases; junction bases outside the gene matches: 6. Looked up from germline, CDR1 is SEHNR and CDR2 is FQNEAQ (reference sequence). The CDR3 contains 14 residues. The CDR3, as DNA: TGTGCCAGCCGAAACCTAGCGGGGGGAGAGACCCAGTACTTC. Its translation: CASRNLAGGETQYF.

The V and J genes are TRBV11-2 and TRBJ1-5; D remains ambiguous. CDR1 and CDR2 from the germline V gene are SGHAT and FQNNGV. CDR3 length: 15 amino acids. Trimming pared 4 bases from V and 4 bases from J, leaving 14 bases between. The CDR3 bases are TGTGCCAGCAGCTCCAATGGACGGGAGAATCAGCCCCAGCATTTT. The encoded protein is CASSSNGRENQPQHF.

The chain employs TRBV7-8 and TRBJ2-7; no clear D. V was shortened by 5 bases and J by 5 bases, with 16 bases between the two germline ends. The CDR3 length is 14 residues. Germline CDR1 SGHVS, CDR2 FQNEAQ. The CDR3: CASSPYGPEDEQYF. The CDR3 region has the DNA TGTGCCAGCAGCCCCTACGGCCCAGAGGACGAGCAGTACTTC.

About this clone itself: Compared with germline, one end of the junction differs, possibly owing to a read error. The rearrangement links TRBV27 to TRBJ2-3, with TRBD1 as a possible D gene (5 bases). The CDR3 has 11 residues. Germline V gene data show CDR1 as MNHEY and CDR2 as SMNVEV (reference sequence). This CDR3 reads CAIQGTDTQYF. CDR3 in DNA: TGTGCCATCCAGGGCACCGATACGCAGTATTTT.

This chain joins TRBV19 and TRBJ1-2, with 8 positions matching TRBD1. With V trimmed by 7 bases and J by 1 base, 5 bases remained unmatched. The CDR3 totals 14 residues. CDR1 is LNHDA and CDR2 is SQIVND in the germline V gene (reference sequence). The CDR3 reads CASTRTGYNYGYTF. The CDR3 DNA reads TGTGCCAGTACCCGGACAGGGTATAACTATGGCTACACCTTC.

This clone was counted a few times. The CDR3 here is CASSPPVASGVQFF. CDR3 nucleotide sequence: TGTGCCAGCAGCCCCCCCGTTGCTAGCGGGGTCCAGTTCTTC. This chain joins TRBV7-2 and TRBJ2-1, with TRBD2 identical over 9 bases. Germline lookup yields CDR1 SGHTA and CDR2 FQGNSA. V lost 5 bases, J lost 13 bases, and 12 bases stayed unmatched. The CDR3 runs to 14 residues.

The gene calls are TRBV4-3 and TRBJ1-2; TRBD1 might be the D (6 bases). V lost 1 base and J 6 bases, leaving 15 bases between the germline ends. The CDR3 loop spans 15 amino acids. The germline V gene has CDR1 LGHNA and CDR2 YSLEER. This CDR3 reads CASSQGWGGLNGYTF. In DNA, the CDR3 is TGCGCCAGCAGCCAAGGGTGGGGGGGGCTGAATGGCTACACCTTC.

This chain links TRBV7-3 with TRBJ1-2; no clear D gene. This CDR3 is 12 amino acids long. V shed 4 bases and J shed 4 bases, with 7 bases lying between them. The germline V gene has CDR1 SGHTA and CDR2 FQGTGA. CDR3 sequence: CASSSTVYGYTF. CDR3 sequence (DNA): TGTGCCAGCAGCTCCACAGTCTATGGCTACACCTTC.

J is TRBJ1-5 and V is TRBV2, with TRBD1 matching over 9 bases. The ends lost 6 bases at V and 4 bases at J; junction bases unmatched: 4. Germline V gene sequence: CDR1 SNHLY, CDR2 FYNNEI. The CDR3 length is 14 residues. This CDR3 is CASRETGGNQPQHF. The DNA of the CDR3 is TGTGCCAGCAGGGAGACAGGGGGAAATCAGCCCCAGCATTTT.

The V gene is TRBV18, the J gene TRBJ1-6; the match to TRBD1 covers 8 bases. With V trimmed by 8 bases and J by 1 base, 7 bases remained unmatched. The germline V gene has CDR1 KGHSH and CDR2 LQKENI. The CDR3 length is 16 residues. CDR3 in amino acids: CASPGQAVSYNSPLHF. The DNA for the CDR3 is TGTGCCAGCCCGGGACAGGCTGTTTCCTATAATTCACCCCTCCACTTT.

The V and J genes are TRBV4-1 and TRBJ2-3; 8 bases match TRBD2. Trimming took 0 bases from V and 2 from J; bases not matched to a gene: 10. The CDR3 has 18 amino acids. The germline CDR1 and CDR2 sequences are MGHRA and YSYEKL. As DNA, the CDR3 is TGCGCCAGCAGCCAAGATCAACGGGTTAGCGGGGTCACAGATACGCAGTATTTT. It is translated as CASSQDQRVSGVTDTQYF.